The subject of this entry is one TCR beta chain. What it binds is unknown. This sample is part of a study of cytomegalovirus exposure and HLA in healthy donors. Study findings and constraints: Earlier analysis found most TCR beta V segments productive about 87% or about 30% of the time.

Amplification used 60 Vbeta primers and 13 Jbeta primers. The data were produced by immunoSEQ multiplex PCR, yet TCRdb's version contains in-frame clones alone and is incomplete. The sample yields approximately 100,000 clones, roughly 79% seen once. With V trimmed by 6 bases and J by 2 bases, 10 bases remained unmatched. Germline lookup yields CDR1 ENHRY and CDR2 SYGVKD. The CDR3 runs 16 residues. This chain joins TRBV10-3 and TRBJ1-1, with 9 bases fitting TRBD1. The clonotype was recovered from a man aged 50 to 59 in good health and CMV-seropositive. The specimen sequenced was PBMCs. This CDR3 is CAIRDMDRGGNTEAFF. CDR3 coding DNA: TGTGCCATCAGGGACATGGACAGGGGCGGTAACACTGAAGCTTTCTTT.